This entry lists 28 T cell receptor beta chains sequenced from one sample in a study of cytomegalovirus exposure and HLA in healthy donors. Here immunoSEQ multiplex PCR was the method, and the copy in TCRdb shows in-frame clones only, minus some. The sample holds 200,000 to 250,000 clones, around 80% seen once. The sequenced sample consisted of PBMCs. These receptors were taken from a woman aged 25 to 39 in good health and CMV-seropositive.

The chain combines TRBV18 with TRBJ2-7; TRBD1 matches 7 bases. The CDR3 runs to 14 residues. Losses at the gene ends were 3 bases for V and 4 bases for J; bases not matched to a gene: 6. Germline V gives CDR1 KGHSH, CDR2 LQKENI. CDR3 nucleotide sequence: TGTGCCAGCTCACCCCGGGACAGAACTTACGAGCAGTACTTC. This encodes CASSPRDRTYEQYF.

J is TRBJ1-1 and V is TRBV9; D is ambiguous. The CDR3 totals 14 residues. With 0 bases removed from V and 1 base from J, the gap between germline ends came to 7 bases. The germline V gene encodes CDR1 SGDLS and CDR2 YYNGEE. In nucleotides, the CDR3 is TGTGCCAGCAGCGTAGGAAGGGCGAACACTGAAGCTTTCTTT. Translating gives CASSVGRANTEAFF.

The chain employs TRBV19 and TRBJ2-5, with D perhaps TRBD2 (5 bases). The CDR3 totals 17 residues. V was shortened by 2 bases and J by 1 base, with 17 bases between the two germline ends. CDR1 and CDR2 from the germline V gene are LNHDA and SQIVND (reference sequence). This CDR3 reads CASSISPTPSLQETQYF. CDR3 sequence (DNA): TGTGCCAGTAGTATATCCCCTACCCCTAGCCTCCAAGAGACCCAGTACTTC.

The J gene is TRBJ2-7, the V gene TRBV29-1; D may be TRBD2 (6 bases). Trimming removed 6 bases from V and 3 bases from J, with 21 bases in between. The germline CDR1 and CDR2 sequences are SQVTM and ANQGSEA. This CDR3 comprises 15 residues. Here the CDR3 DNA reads TGCAGCGTCATGGGGGGTGCGGACCATGACTACGAGCAGTACTTC. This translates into CSVMGGADHDYEQYF.

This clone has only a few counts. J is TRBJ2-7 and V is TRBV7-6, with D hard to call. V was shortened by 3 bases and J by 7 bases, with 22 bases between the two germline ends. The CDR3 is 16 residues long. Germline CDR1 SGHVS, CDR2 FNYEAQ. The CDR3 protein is CASSLSPPAGKMEQYF. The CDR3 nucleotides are TGTGCCAGCAGCTTGTCTCCCCCGGCAGGAAAAATGGAGCAGTACTTC.

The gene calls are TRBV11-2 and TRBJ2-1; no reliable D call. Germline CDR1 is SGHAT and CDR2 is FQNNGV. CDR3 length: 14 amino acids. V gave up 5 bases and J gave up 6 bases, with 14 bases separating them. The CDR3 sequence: CASSPWGSVNEQFF. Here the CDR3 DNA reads TGTGCCAGCAGCCCCTGGGGTTCTGTCAATGAGCAGTTCTTC.

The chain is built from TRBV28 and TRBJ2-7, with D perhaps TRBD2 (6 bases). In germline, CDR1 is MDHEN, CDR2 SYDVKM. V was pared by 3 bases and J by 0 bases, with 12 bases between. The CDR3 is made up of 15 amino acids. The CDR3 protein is CASSFAREVSYEQYF. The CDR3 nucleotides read TGTGCCAGCAGTTTCGCGAGGGAGGTCTCCTACGAGCAGTACTTC. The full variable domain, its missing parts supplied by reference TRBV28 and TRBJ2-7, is DVKVTQSSRYLVKRTGEKVFLECVQDMDHENMFWYRQDPGLGLRLIYFSYDVKMKEKGDIPEGYSVSREKKERFSLILESASTNQTSMYLCASSFAREVSYEQYFGPGTRLTVT.

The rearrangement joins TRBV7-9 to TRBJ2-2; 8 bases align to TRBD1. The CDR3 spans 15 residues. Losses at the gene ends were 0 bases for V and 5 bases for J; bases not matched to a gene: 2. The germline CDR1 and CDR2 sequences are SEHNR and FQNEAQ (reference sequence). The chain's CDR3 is CASSLATGVTGELFF. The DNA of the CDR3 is TGTGCCAGCAGCTTAGCGACAGGGGTTACCGGGGAGCTGTTTTTT.

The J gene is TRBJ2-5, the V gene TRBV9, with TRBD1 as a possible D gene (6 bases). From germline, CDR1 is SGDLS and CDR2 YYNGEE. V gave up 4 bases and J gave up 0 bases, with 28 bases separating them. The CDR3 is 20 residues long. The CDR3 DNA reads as TGTGCCAGCAGCCCAGAGGGCCATACTCGACAGGATCAAGACCAAGAGACCCAGTACTTC. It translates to CASSPEGHTRQDQDQETQYF.

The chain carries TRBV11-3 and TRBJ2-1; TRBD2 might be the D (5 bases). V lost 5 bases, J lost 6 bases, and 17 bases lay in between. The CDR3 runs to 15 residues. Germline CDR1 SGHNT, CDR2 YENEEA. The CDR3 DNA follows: TGTGCCAGCAGCCCTAGCCCAGGCGGCGGCAATGAGCAGTTCTTC. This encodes CASSPSPGGGNEQFF.

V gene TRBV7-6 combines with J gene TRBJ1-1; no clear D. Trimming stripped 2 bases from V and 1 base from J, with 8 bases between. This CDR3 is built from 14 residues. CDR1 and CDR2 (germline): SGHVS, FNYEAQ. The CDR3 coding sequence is TGTGCCAGCAGCTTAAAGGGAGGGAACACTGAAGCTTTCTTT. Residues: CASSLKGGNTEAFF.

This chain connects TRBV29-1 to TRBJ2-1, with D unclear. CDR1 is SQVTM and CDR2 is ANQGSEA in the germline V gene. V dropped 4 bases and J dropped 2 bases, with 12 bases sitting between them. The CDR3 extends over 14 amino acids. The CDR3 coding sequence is TGCAGCGTTGGGCCCGGGTTTGCCTACAATGAGCAGTTCTTC. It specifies CSVGPGFAYNEQFF.

The chain's CDR3 is CAWRTGTREAFF. The CDR3, as DNA: TGTGCCTGGAGGACCGGGACACGGGAAGCTTTCTTT. V gene TRBV30 combines with J gene TRBJ1-1; D possibly corresponds to TRBD1 (6 bases). V was cut by 3 bases and J by 8 bases, with 13 bases left in between. This CDR3 has 12 residues. Germline V lookup: CDR1 GTSNPN, CDR2 SVGIG (reference sequence).

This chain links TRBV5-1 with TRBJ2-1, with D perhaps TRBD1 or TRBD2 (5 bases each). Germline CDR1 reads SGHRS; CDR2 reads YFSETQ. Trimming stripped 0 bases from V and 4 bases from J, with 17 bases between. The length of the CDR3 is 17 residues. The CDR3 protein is CASSLGGPGQPYNEQFF. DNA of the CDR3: TGCGCCAGCAGCTTGGGAGGCCCGGGGCAACCTTACAATGAGCAGTTCTTC.

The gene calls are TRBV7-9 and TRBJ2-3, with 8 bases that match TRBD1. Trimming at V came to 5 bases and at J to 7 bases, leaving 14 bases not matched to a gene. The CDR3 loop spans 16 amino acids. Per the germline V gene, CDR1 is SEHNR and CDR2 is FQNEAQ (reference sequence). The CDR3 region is CASSPSRTGKRNTQYF. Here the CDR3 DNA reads TGTGCCAGCAGCCCATCAAGGACAGGGAAAAGGAATACGCAGTATTTT.

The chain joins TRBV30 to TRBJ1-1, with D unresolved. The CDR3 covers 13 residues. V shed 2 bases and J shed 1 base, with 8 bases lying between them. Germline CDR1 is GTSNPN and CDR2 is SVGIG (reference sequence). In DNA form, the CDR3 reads TGTGCCTGGAGTCGGCAGACGAACACTGAAGCTTTCTTT. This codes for CAWSRQTNTEAFF.

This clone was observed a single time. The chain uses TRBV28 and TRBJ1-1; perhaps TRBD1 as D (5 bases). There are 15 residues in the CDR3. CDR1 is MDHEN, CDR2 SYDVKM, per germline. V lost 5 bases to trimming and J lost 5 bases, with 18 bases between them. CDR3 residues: CASSPLAGQGTEAFF. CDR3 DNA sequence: TGTGCCAGCAGTCCGCTCGCAGGGCAGGGAACTGAAGCTTTCTTT.

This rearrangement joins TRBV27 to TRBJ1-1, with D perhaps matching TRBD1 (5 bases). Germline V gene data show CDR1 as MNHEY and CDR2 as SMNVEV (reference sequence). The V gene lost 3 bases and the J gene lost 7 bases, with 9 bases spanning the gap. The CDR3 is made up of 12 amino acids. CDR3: CASSLGEGEAFF. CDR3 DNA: TGTGCCAGCAGTTTGGGGGAGGGTGAAGCTTTCTTT.

CDR3 in amino acids: CASSLSQRELYNEQFF. For the CDR3, the DNA is TGTGCCAGCAGCTTGAGTCAGCGGGAGCTCTACAATGAGCAGTTCTTC. The chain joins TRBV7-9 to TRBJ2-1; 8 bases align to TRBD2. The CDR3 extends over 16 amino acids. The germline CDR1 and CDR2 sequences are SEHNR and FQNEAQ (reference sequence). V was pared by 3 bases and J by 3 bases, with 7 bases of the junction left unmatched.

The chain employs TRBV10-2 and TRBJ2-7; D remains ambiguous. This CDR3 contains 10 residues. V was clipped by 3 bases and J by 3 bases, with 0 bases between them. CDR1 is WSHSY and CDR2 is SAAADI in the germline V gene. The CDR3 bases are TGCGCCAGCAGTGACTACGAGCAGTACTTC. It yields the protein CASSDYEQYF.

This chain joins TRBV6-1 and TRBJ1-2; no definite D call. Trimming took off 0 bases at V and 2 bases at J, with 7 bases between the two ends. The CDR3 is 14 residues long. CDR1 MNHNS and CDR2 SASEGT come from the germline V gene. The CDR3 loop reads CASSEATRNYGYTF. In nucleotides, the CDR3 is TGTGCCAGCAGTGAAGCAACGAGAAACTATGGCTACACCTTC.

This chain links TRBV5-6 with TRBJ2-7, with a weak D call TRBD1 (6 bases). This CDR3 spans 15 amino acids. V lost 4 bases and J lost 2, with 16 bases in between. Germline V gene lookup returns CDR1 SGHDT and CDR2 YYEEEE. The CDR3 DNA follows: TGTGCCAGCAGCCTACAGGGCACCAATGCCTACGAGCAGTACTTC. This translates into CASSLQGTNAYEQYF.

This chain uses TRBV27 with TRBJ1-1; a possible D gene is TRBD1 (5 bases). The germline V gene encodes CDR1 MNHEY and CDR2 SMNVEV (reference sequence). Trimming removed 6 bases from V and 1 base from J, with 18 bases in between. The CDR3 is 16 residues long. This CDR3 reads CASRLRFGGGNTEAFF. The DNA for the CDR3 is TGTGCCAGCAGACTGAGGTTTGGGGGGGGGAACACTGAAGCTTTCTTT.

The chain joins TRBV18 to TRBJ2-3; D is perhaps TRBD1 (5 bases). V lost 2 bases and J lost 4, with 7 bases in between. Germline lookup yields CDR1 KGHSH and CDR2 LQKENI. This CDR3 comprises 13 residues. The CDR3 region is CASSPVGADTQYF. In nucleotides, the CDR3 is TGTGCCAGCTCACCAGTAGGGGCAGATACGCAGTATTTT.

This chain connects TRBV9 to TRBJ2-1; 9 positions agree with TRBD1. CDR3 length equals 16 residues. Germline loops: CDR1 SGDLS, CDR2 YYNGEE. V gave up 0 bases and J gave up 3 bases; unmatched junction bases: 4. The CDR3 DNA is TGTGCCAGCAGCGTAGGGACAGGGGCCTTCTACAATGAGCAGTTCTTC. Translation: CASSVGTGAFYNEQFF.

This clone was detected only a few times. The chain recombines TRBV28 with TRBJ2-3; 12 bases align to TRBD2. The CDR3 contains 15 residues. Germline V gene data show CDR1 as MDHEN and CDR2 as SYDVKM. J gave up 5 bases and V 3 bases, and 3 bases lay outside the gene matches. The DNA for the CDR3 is TGTGCCAGCAGTTTCCAGACTAGCGGGAGAGATACGCAGTATTTT. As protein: CASSFQTSGRDTQYF.

The CDR3 region is CASSVVPGAPPEAFF. The DNA of the CDR3 is TGTGCCAGCAGCGTAGTACCCGGGGCCCCTCCTGAAGCTTTCTTT. The gene calls are TRBV9 and TRBJ1-1; D is possibly TRBD1 (5 bases). Trimming shortened V by 0 bases and J by 6 bases, and 15 bases separated the two germline ends. Germline V lookup: CDR1 SGDLS, CDR2 YYNGEE. The CDR3 loop spans 15 amino acids.

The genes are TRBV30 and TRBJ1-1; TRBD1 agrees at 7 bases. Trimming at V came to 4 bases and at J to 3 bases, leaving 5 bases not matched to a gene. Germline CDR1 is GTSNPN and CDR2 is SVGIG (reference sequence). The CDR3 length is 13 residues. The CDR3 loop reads CAWNQGTDTEAFF. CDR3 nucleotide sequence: TGTGCCTGGAACCAGGGGACAGACACTGAAGCTTTCTTT.